A selection of T cell receptor beta chains follows, all from one sample in a study of blood T cell repertoires in COVID-19. TCRdb's copy holds only in-frame clones and misses some; the assay was immunoSEQ multiplex PCR. The data hold some 260,000 clones, with around 88% observed a single time. Material for sequencing was peripheral blood. The receptors were sampled from a man of 80 years or more with acute or convalescent COVID-19. CDR3s include the opening cysteine and the closing phenylalanine or tryptophan. The D gene is left open where the match is weak. Not every row has a clone size; where given, it reads once, few, many or a size class.

cdr3_aa: CASSSEGQAEKLFF; cdr3_nt: TGTGCCAGCAGCTCCGAGGGACAGGCAGAAAAACTGTTTTTT; clone_size: NA; j_call: TRBJ1-4; v_call: TRBV7-2; d_call: TRBD1
cdr3_aa: CASIGAGYPKNIQYF; cdr3_nt: TGTGCCAGCATAGGGGCAGGCTACCCCAAAAACATTCAGTACTTC; clone_size: NA; j_call: TRBJ2-4; v_call: TRBV28; d_call: NA
cdr3_aa: CASQSQAGLSGNTIYF; cdr3_nt: TGTGCCAGTCAATCGCAGGCTGGGCTCTCTGGAAACACCATATATTTT; clone_size: NA; j_call: TRBJ1-3; v_call: TRBV19; d_call: NA
cdr3_aa: CASSPSGANTGELFF; cdr3_nt: TGTGCCAGCAGCCCCAGCGGGGCAAACACCGGGGAGCTGTTTTTT; clone_size: NA; j_call: TRBJ2-2; v_call: TRBV7-8; d_call: TRBD2
cdr3_aa: CSALRGQGARGYTF; cdr3_nt: TGCAGCGCCCTACGGGGACAGGGGGCTAGGGGCTACACCTTC; clone_size: NA; j_call: TRBJ1-2; v_call: TRBV29-1; d_call: TRBD1
cdr3_aa: CAISEEGASYEQYF; cdr3_nt: TGTGCCATCAGTGAGGAGGGGGCTAGCTACGAGCAGTACTTC; clone_size: once; j_call: TRBJ2-7; v_call: TRBV10-3; d_call: TRBD1
cdr3_aa: CASSLPGAGTEAFF; cdr3_nt: TGTGCCAGCAGCTTACCAGGGGCAGGGACTGAAGCTTTCTTT; clone_size: NA; j_call: TRBJ1-1; v_call: TRBV7-9; d_call: NA
cdr3_aa: CASRQQDAAEKLFF; cdr3_nt: TGTGCCAGTAGACAACAGGACGCAGCTGAAAAACTGTTTTTT; clone_size: NA; j_call: TRBJ1-4; v_call: TRBV19; d_call: NA
cdr3_aa: CASSSRDREPDTQYF; cdr3_nt: TGTGCCAGCAGCTCCCGGGACAGGGAACCAGATACGCAGTATTTT; clone_size: NA; j_call: TRBJ2-3; v_call: TRBV5-6; d_call: TRBD1
cdr3_aa: CASSLALRGEKLFF; cdr3_nt: TGTGCCAGCAGCTTAGCGCTTCGAGGTGAAAAACTGTTTTTT; clone_size: NA; j_call: TRBJ1-4; v_call: TRBV7-2; d_call: NA
cdr3_aa: CASSIVSGGGNEQFF; cdr3_nt: TGTGCCAGTAGTATCGTGTCGGGGGGTGGCAATGAGCAGTTCTTC; clone_size: NA; j_call: TRBJ2-1; v_call: TRBV19; d_call: TRBD2
cdr3_aa: CASSFELYGYTF; cdr3_nt: TGTGCCAGCAGCTTCGAGTTATATGGCTACACCTTC; clone_size: once; j_call: TRBJ1-2; v_call: TRBV7-2; d_call: NA
cdr3_aa: CASSYSRWQLNTEAFF; cdr3_nt: TGTGCCAGCAGTTACTCGAGGTGGCAGTTGAACACTGAAGCTTTCTTT; clone_size: NA; j_call: TRBJ1-1; v_call: TRBV6-5; d_call: NA
cdr3_aa: CASSQASESSYNEQFF; cdr3_nt: TGCGCCAGCAGCCAAGCCAGCGAAAGCTCCTACAATGAGCAGTTCTTC; clone_size: NA; j_call: TRBJ2-1; v_call: TRBV4-1; d_call: NA
cdr3_aa: CASRGGTVVGEQYF; cdr3_nt: TGTGCCAGCAGGGGCGGGACAGTCGTAGGAGAGCAGTACTTC; clone_size: NA; j_call: TRBJ2-7; v_call: TRBV2; d_call: NA
cdr3_aa: CASSSLDRLAGVHEQFF; cdr3_nt: TGTGCCAGCAGCTCCCTCGACCGACTAGCGGGAGTCCATGAGCAGTTCTTC; clone_size: NA; j_call: TRBJ2-1; v_call: TRBV11-2; d_call: TRBD2
cdr3_aa: CASSEIEKLFF; cdr3_nt: TGTGCCAGCAGTGAAATAGAAAAACTGTTTTTT; clone_size: NA; j_call: TRBJ1-4; v_call: TRBV6-1; d_call: NA
cdr3_aa: CASSLQAQETQYF; cdr3_nt: TGTGCCAGCAGCTTACAGGCCCAAGAGACCCAGTACTTC; clone_size: NA; j_call: TRBJ2-5; v_call: TRBV7-9; d_call: NA
cdr3_aa: CASLGQGNTEAFF; cdr3_nt: TGCGCCAGCCTTGGACAGGGGAACACTGAAGCTTTCTTT; clone_size: NA; j_call: TRBJ1-1; v_call: TRBV5-1; d_call: TRBD1
cdr3_aa: CASSQRPGSNSPLHF; cdr3_nt: TGTGCCAGCAGCCAAAGACCAGGGTCCAATTCACCCCTCCACTTT; clone_size: few; j_call: TRBJ1-6; v_call: TRBV3-1/TRBV3-2; d_call: NA